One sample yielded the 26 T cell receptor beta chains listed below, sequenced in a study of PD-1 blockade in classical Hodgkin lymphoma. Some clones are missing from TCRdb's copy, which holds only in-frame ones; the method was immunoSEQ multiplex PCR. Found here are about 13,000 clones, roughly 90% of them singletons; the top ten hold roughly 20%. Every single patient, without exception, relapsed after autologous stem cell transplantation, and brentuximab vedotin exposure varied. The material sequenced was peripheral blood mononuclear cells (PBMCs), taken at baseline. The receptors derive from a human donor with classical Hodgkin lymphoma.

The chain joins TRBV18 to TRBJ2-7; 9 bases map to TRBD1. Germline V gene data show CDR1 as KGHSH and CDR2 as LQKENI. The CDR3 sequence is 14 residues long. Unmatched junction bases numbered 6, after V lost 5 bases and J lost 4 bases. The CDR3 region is CASSITGGSYEQYF. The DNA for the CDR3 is TGTGCCAGCTCAATAACAGGGGGCAGTTACGAGCAGTACTTC.

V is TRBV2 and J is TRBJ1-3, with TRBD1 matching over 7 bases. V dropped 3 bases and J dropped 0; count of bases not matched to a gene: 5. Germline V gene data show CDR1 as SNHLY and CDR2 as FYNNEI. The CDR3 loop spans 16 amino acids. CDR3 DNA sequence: TGTGCCAGCAGTGACTTGACAGGGAGCTCTGGAAACACCATATATTTT. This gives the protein CASSDLTGSSGNTIYF.

The CDR3 sequence is CASSIFGGTNTEAFF. The CDR3 DNA reads as TGTGCCAGTAGTATATTTGGGGGTACGAACACTGAAGCTTTCTTT. J is TRBJ1-1 and V is TRBV19, with D perhaps TRBD1 (5 bases). In germline, CDR1 is LNHDA, CDR2 SQIVND (reference sequence). V lost 2 bases to trimming and J lost 1 base, with 11 bases between them. This CDR3 has 15 amino acids.

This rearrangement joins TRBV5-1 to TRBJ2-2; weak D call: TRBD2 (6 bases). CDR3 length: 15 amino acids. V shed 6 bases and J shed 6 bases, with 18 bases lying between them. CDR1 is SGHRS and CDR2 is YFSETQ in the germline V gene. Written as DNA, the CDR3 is TGCGCCAGCAAAGTCGGGGTCGGGGGTCCCGGGGAGCTGTTTTTT. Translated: CASKVGVGGPGELFF. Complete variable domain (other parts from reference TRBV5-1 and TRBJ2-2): KAGVTQTPRYLIKTRGQQVTLSCSPISGHRSVSWYQQTPGQGLQFLFEYFSETQRNKGNFPGRFSGRQFSNSRSEMNVSTLELGDSALYLCASKVGVGGPGELFFGEGSRLTVL.

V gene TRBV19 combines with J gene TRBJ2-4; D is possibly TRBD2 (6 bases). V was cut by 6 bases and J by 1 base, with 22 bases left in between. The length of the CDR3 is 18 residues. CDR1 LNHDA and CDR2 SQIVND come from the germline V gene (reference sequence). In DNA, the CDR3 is TGTGCCAGTAGCCCTGGACTACTCCTCCGCCGGGCCAAAAACATTCAGTACTTC. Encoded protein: CASSPGLLLRRAKNIQYF.

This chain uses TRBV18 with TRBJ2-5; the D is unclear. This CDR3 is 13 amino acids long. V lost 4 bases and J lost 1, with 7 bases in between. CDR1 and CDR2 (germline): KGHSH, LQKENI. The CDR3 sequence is CASSLSVQETQYF. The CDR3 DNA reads TGTGCCAGCTCACTTTCCGTCCAAGAGACCCAGTACTTC.

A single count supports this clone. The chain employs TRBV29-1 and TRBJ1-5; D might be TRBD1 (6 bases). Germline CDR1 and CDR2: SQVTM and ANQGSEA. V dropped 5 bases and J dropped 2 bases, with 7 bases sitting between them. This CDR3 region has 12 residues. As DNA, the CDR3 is TGCAGCGTTCGGACAGGCAATCAGCCCCAGCATTTT. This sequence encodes CSVRTGNQPQHF.

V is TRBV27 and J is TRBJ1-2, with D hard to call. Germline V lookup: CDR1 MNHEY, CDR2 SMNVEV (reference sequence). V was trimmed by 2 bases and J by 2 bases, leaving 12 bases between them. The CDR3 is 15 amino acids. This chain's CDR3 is CASSLVVRRNYGYTF. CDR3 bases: TGTGCCAGCAGTTTAGTAGTCAGGAGGAACTATGGCTACACCTTC.

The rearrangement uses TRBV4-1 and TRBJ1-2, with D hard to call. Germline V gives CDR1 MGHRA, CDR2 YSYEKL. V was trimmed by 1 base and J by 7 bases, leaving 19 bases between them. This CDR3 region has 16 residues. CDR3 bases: TGCGCCAGCAGCCAAGCCAAGGCTTGGGAGACCTTTGGCTACACCTTC. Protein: CASSQAKAWETFGYTF.

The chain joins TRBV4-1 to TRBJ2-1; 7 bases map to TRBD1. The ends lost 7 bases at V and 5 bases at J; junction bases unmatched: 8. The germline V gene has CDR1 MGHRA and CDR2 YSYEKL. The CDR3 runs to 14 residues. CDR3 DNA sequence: TGCGCCAGCACCGAGCGACAGGGAAACAATGAGCAGTTCTTC. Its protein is CASTERQGNNEQFF.

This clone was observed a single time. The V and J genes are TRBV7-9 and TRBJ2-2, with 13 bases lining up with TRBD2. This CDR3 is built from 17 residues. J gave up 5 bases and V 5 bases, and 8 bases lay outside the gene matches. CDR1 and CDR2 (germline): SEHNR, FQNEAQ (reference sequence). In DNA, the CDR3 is TGTGCCAGCAGCCGCGGACTAGCGGGAGTAGGGACCGGGGAGCTGTTTTTT. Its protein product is CASSRGLAGVGTGELFF.

The CDR3 nucleotides read TGTGCTAGTGGTTTGGTAAGACAGGGGGCTAATGAAAAACTGTTTTTT. It yields the protein CASGLVRQGANEKLFF. The chain combines TRBV12-5 with TRBJ1-4, with 9 bases fitting TRBD1. V lost 0 bases to trimming and J lost 3 bases; unmatched junction nucleotides: 2. Germline values: CDR1 LGHNT, CDR2 FRNRAP. The CDR3 consists of 16 residues.

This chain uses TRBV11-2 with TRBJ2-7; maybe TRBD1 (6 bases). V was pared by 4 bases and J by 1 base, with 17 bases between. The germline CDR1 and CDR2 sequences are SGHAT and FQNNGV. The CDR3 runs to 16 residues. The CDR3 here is CASSSRGHQWSYEQYF. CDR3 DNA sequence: TGTGCCAGCAGCTCGAGGGGACACCAATGGTCCTACGAGCAGTACTTC. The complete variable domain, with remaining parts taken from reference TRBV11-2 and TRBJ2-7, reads EAGVAQSPRYKIIEKRQSVAFWCNPISGHATLYWYQQILGQGPKLLIQFQNNGVVDDSQLPKDRFSAERLKGVDSTLKIQPAKLEDSAVYLCASSSRGHQWSYEQYFGPGTRLTVT.

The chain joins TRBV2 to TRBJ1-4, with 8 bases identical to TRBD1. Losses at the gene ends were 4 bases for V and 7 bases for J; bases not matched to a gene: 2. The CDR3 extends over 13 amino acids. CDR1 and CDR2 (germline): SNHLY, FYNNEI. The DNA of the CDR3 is TGTGCCAGCAGTGCAGACAGGGGTGAAAAACTGTTTTTT. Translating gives CASSADRGEKLFF.

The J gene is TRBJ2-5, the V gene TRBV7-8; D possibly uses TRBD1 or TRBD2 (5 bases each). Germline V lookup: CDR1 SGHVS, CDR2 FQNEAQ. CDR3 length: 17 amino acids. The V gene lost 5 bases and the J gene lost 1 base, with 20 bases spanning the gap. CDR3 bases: TGTGCCAGCAGCCCAGGGACCGGATCCCCACCCCAAGAGACCCAGTACTTC. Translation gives CASSPGTGSPPQETQYF.

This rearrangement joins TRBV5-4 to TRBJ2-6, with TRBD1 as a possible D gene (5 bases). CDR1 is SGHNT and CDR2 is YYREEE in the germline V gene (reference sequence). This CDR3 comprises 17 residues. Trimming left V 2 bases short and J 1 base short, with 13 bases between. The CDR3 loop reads CASSLSQARSGANVLTF. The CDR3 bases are TGTGCCAGCAGCTTATCACAGGCGAGGTCTGGGGCCAACGTCCTGACTTTC.

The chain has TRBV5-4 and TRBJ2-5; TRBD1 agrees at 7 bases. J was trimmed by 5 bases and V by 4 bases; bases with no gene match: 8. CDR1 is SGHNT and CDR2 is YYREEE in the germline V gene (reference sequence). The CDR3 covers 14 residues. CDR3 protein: CASSTLTGLETQYF. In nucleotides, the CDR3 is TGTGCCAGCAGCACCCTGACAGGGCTGGAGACCCAGTACTTC.

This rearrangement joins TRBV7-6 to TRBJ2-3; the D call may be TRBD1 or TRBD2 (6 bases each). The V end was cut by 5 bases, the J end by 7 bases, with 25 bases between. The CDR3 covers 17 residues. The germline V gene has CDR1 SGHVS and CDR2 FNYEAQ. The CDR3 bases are TGTGCCAGCAGCCCTTCCCTACCGGGGGCTACCCCATATACGCAGTATTTT. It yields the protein CASSPSLPGATPYTQYF.

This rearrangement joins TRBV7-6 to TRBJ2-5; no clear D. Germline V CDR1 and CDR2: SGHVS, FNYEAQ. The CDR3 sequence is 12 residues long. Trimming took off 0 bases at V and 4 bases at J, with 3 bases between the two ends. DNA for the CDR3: TGTGCCAGCAGCTTAGCCGTAGAGACCCAGTACTTC. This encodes CASSLAVETQYF.

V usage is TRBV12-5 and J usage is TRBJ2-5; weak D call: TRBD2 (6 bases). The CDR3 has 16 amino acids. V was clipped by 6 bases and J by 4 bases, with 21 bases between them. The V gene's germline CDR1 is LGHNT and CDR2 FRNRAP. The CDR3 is CASGPPWRGGPETQYF. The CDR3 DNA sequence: TGTGCTAGTGGCCCTCCGTGGAGGGGAGGCCCAGAGACCCAGTACTTC.

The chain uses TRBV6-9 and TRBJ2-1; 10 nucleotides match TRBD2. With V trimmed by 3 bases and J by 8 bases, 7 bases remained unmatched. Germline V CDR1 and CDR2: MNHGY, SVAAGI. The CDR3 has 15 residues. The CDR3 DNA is TGTGCCAGCAGTTACGCTAGCGGGGGTTTTGATGAGCAGTTCTTC. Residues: CASSYASGGFDEQFF.

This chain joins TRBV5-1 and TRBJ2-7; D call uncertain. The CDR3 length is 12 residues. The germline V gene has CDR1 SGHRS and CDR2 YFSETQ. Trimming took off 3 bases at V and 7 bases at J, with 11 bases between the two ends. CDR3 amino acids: CASSSRGGEQYF. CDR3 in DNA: TGCGCCAGCAGCTCCCGTGGTGGAGAGCAGTACTTC.

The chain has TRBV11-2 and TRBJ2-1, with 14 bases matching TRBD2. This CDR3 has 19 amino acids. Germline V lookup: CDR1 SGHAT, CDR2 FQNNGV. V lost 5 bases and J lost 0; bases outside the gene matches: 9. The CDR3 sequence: CASSPETSGGARSYNEQFF. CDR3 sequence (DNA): TGTGCCAGCAGCCCGGAGACTAGCGGGGGGGCTCGCTCCTACAATGAGCAGTTCTTC.

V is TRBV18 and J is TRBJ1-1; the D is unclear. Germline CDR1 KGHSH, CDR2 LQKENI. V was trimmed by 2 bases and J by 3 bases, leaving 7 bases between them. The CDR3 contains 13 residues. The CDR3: CASSPGRDTEAFF. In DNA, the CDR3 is TGTGCCAGCTCACCAGGAAGGGACACTGAAGCTTTCTTT. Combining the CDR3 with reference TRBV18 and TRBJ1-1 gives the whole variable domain NAGVMQNPRHLVRRRGQEARLRCSPMKGHSHVYWYRQLPEEGLKFMVYLQKENIIDESGMPKERFSAEFPKEGPSILRIQQVVRGDSAAYFCASSPGRDTEAFFGQGTRLTVV.

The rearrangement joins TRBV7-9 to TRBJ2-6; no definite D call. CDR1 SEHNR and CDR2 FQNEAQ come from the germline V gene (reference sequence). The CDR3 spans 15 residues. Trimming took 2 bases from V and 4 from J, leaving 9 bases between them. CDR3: CASSLIFSGANVLTF. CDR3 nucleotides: TGTGCCAGCAGCTTAATCTTCTCCGGGGCCAACGTCCTGACTTTC.

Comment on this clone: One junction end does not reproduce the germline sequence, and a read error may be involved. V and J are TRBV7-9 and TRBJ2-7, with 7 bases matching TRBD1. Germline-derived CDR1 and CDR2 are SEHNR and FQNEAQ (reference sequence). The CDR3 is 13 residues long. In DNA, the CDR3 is TGTGCCAGCAGCTTAGTAGGACAGGTTCCCCTTCTCTTC. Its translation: CASSLVGQVPLLF.